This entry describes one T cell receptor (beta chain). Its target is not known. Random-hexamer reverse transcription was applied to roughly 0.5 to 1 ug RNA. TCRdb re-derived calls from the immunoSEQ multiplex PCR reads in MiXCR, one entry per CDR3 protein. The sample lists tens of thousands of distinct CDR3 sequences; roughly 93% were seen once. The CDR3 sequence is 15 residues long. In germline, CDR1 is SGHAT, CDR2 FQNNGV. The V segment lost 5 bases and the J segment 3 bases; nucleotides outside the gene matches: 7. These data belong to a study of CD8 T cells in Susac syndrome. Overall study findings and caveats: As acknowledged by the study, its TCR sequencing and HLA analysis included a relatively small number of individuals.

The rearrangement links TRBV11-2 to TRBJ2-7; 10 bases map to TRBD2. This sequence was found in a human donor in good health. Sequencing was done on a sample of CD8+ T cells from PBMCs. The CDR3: CASSPIAGGYYEQYF. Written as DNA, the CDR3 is TGTGCCAGCAGCCCTATAGCGGGGGGCTACTACGAGCAGTACTTC.